This T cell receptor (beta chain) was recovered during a study of blood T cell repertoires in COVID-19. V was trimmed by 0 bases and J by 6 bases, leaving 13 bases between them. In germline, CDR1 is SGHRS, CDR2 YFSETQ. The CDR3 is made up of 16 amino acids. Original processing notes: How many nucleated cells were present was estimated from reference gene primer amplification. Clones were read by immunoSEQ multiplex PCR, and TCRdb kept only the in-frame ones, dropping some. That table furnishes V, J and clone size, whereas the DNA furnished D and trimming. The data show 90,000 to 110,000 clones, with approximately 90% seen just once and around 1.1% held by the top ten.

The chain combines TRBV5-1 with TRBJ1-6; the D gene is possibly TRBD1 (5 bases). The sequencing sample was made of peripheral blood. This receptor was identified in a human donor in a cohort sampled during active COVID-19. CDR3 bases: TGCGCCAGCAGCTTGGCCGGGAGACAGATTAATTCACCCCTCCACTTT. Residues: CASSLAGRQINSPLHF.